This T cell receptor beta chain was sequenced in a study of CD4 T cells in relation to SARS-CoV-2 and coronaviruses. Study-wide background: The HLA restriction of the shared crossreactive spike epitopes was mapped.

On this clone itself: Its antigen remains unknown.

The assay was immunoSEQ multiplex PCR, and TCRdb's table has in-frame clones only and misses some. The sample holds about 22,000 clones, roughly 80% seen once. CD4+ T cells from unexposed donors were obtained before the COVID-19 pandemic (2011-2018). The cells were cultured for 10 days before CD4+ T cells were isolated. The ends lost 8 bases at V and 4 bases at J; junction bases unmatched: 13. CDR3 size: 15 residues. Germline assignment: CDR1 KGHSH and CDR2 LQKENI. The sequencing sample was made of CD4+ T cells from PBMCs, cultured in vitro. The rearrangement links TRBV18 to TRBJ1-2; TRBD1 agrees at 7 bases. This TCR was sampled from a human donor in good health. The CDR3 DNA reads TGTGCCAGCACCCCCTTCAAGGGACAGCCCTATGGCTACACCTTC. It is translated as CASTPFKGQPYGYTF.